The 28 T cell receptor beta chains given below trace back to one sample, sequenced in a study of post-analysis software for immune sequencing data. The study, taken as a whole, reports: Controls showed lower frequencies than patients for five TRBV segments, and TRBV5-6, TRBV5-1 and TRBV20-1 were among these.

For these TCRs, the target antigens are not known. Unique molecular identifiers tagged the TCR beta cDNA libraries. TCRdb itself ran the PCR reads through MiXCR, one entry per CDR3 protein. Of 400,000 to 500,000 distinct CDR3 sequences listed, less than 40% are singletons. Sequenced input: blood. These receptors were taken from a girl aged 2 to 10 with multiple sclerosis.

The chain links TRBV20-1 to TRBJ2-3; D is perhaps TRBD1 (8 bases). CDR3 length: 16 residues. Per germline, CDR1 DFQATT and CDR2 SNEGSKA (reference sequence). Trimming cost V 0 bases and J 5 bases, with 18 bases left between them. Here the CDR3 reads CSARDEDRVAGDTQYF. The CDR3 nucleotides are TGCAGTGCTAGAGACGAGGACAGGGTAGCGGGAGATACGCAGTATTTT.

The chain is built from TRBV5-1 and TRBJ1-4, with D unresolved. CDR1 SGHRS and CDR2 YFSETQ come from the germline V gene. V was shortened by 1 base and J by 0 bases, with 7 bases between the two germline ends. This CDR3 has 15 residues. CDR3 amino acids: CASSLTDATNEKLFF. DNA of the CDR3: TGCGCCAGCAGCTTGACCGACGCAACTAATGAAAAACTGTTTTTT.

The CDR3, as DNA: TGCAGCGTTGGGGGGTCGGGGGGACAGGGAACCCAACGAACCTACAATGAGCAGTTCTTC. Its protein is CSVGGSGGQGTQRTYNEQFF. The V gene is TRBV29-1, the J gene TRBJ2-1, with 9 bases aligning to TRBD1. Germline lookup yields CDR1 SQVTM and CDR2 ANQGSEA. This CDR3 has 20 residues. V dropped 4 bases and J dropped 2; count of bases not matched to a gene: 21.

Written as DNA, the CDR3 is TGTGCCAGCAGCCCCCTTGGTATGGAAGCTTTCTTT. Amino acids: CASSPLGMEAFF. The chain couples TRBV14 to TRBJ1-1; D is uncertain. The CDR3 is made up of 12 amino acids. The germline gives CDR1 SGHDN, CDR2 FVKESK. The V and J ends lost 4 bases and 8 bases respectively, with 11 bases between them.

The J gene is TRBJ1-3, the V gene TRBV27; D is undetermined. This CDR3 spans 15 amino acids. Per the germline V gene, CDR1 is MNHEY and CDR2 is SMNVEV (reference sequence). V lost 4 bases and J 4 bases, leaving 14 bases between the germline ends. The CDR3 reads CASSSTSSRGNTIYF. Written as DNA, the CDR3 is TGTGCCAGCAGTTCTACGTCCTCCAGGGGAAACACCATATATTTT.

This clonotype was found a few times. The V call is TRBV10-3, the J call TRBJ1-4; no reliable D call. This CDR3 is 15 amino acids long. V dropped 0 bases and J dropped 3 bases, with 8 bases sitting between them. CDR1 and CDR2 (germline): ENHRY, SYGVKD. As DNA, the CDR3 is TGTGCCATCAGTGAGTCGAGCAGGCCTAATGAAAAACTGTTTTTT. It yields the protein CAISESSRPNEKLFF.

This clonotype was counted a few times. V gene TRBV4-3 combines with J gene TRBJ2-4; D remains unclear. This CDR3 spans 17 amino acids. The germline V and J ends were trimmed by 1 base and 1 base, with 14 bases remaining between them. Germline CDR1 and CDR2: LGHNA and YSLEER. The CDR3 protein is CASSQGPPPQAKNIQYF. CDR3 nucleotides: TGCGCCAGCAGCCAAGGACCCCCCCCTCAGGCCAAAAACATTCAGTACTTC.

V gene TRBV29-1 combines with J gene TRBJ2-7, with TRBD1 as a possible D gene (5 bases). V was clipped by 3 bases and J by 0 bases, with 9 bases between them. The CDR3 is 13 amino acids. Germline CDR1 reads SQVTM; CDR2 reads ANQGSEA. CDR3 protein: CSVDTGLSYEQYF. The CDR3 region has the DNA TGCAGCGTTGACACAGGCCTCTCCTACGAGCAGTACTTC.

This chain uses TRBV29-1 with TRBJ2-3, with a tentative D call TRBD2 (5 bases). Trimming took 5 bases from V and 3 from J, leaving 12 bases between them. CDR1 and CDR2 from the germline V gene are SQVTM and ANQGSEA. The CDR3 has 13 amino acids. The chain's CDR3 is CSVRHGLTDTQYF. In DNA, the CDR3 is TGCAGCGTTCGTCATGGACTTACAGATACGCAGTATTTT.

The chain joins TRBV2 to TRBJ1-1; D remains unclear. The CDR3 runs 13 residues. Germline CDR1 and CDR2: SNHLY and FYNNEI. Trimming pared 5 bases from V and 4 bases from J, leaving 11 bases between. The CDR3 protein is CASSSDWLTEAFF. Here the CDR3 DNA reads TGTGCCAGCAGTAGTGACTGGCTCACTGAAGCTTTCTTT.

V is TRBV6-1 and J is TRBJ1-2; D call uncertain. The germline V and J ends were trimmed by 3 bases and 8 bases, with 13 bases remaining between them. Germline CDR1 MNHNS, CDR2 SASEGT. The CDR3 totals 13 residues. CDR3 nucleotide sequence: TGTGCCAGCAGTGATCCGGGCCTTGCGGGCTACACCTTC. Translating it yields CASSDPGLAGYTF.

The V call is TRBV20-1, the J call TRBJ2-5, with 10 nucleotides matching TRBD2. J was trimmed by 11 bases and V by 5 bases; bases with no gene match: 14. CDR3 length: 14 residues. Germline V CDR1 and CDR2: DFQATT, SNEGSKA (reference sequence). The CDR3 here is CSAPTSGRNNEQYF. The DNA of the CDR3 is TGCAGTGCTCCGACTAGCGGGCGGAACAATGAGCAGTACTTC.

The rearrangement joins TRBV2 to TRBJ1-2; the D is unclear. CDR1 is SNHLY, CDR2 FYNNEI, per germline. Trimming cost V 7 bases and J 5 bases, with 8 bases left between them. This CDR3 contains 11 residues. The CDR3: CASTSQYGYTF. The CDR3 bases are TGTGCCAGCACCTCCCAGTATGGCTACACCTTC.

The J gene is TRBJ2-3, the V gene TRBV15; 8 bases line up with TRBD1. V shed 7 bases, J shed 3 bases, and the junction held 6 bases outside the gene matches. The CDR3 totals 14 residues. Germline CDR1 is LNHNV and CDR2 is YYDKDF (reference sequence). Here the CDR3 DNA reads TGTGCCACCACCCAGGGGGCGCGGACAGATACGCAGTATTTT. Its protein is CATTQGARTDTQYF.

V gene TRBV5-1 combines with J gene TRBJ2-7; the D gene is possibly TRBD2 (5 bases). Trimming took off 4 bases at V and 0 bases at J, with 14 bases between the two ends. CDR3 size: 15 residues. Germline V gene sequence: CDR1 SGHRS, CDR2 YFSETQ. CDR3 DNA sequence: TGCGCCAGCAGCCAGGCCGGACTGTTCTCCTACGAGCAGTACTTC. Translating it yields CASSQAGLFSYEQYF.

The chain uses TRBV28 and TRBJ2-3; D is possibly TRBD2 (5 bases). Germline-derived CDR1 and CDR2 are MDHEN and SYDVKM. V shed 4 bases and J shed 10 bases, with 9 bases lying between them. This CDR3 spans 11 amino acids. This CDR3 reads CASSYYGAQYF. The CDR3 DNA reads as TGTGCCAGCAGTTACTACGGGGCGCAGTATTTT.

This clonotype came up once. This chain joins TRBV20-1 and TRBJ1-2, with D possibly TRBD1 on 5 matching bases. V was pared by 2 bases and J by 8 bases, with 12 bases between. This CDR3 has 12 residues. Looked up from germline, CDR1 is DFQATT and CDR2 is SNEGSKA (reference sequence). CDR3 DNA sequence: TGCAGTGCTAGAACCACAGGCCAGGGCTACACCTTC. This encodes CSARTTGQGYTF.

V gene TRBV28 combines with J gene TRBJ2-4; unclear D gene. Germline V gene sequence: CDR1 MDHEN, CDR2 SYDVKM. This CDR3 has 11 residues. The V end lost 3 bases, the J end lost 13 bases, and 10 bases lay between the germline ends. CDR3 DNA sequence: TGTGCCAGCAGTTTCATAGGAGAGCAGTACTTC. Translated, it gives CASSFIGEQYF.

This clonotype was detected only a few times. The chain employs TRBV7-3 and TRBJ2-1; TRBD2 agrees at 7 bases. The CDR3 is 17 amino acids. The junction had 12 bases not matched to a gene; V was cut back by 5 bases and J by 2 bases. Germline CDR1 is SGHTA and CDR2 is FQGTGA. The CDR3: CASSPIPSGATYNEQFF. The CDR3 nucleotides are TGTGCCAGCAGCCCAATCCCGAGCGGGGCGACCTACAATGAGCAGTTCTTC.

The chain uses TRBV6-5 and TRBJ1-2; 7 bases map to TRBD1. V lost 6 bases and J lost 4; bases outside the gene matches: 5. CDR1 and CDR2 (germline): MNHEY, SVGAGI. The CDR3 has 13 residues. CDR3 DNA: TGTGCCAGCAGGTTGGGACAGACCTATGGCTACACCTTC. Translating gives CASRLGQTYGYTF.

The J gene is TRBJ1-1, the V gene TRBV14; tentative D call: TRBD1 (6 bases). Germline V gene sequence: CDR1 SGHDN, CDR2 FVKESK. CDR3 size: 18 residues. The V and J ends lost 2 bases and 6 bases respectively, with 25 bases between them. As DNA, the CDR3 is TGTGCCAGCAGCCAAACCTCACCGGGGGGGCGATTGGGCGCTGAAGCTTTCTTT. It translates to CASSQTSPGGRLGAEAFF.

This clonotype was seen just once. The rearrangement uses TRBV28 and TRBJ2-4; 12 positions agree with TRBD1. CDR1 is MDHEN, CDR2 SYDVKM, per germline. There are 18 residues in the CDR3. Trimming took 4 bases from V and 1 from J; bases not matched to a gene: 8. CDR3 residues: CASSYRDRGLRAKNIQYF. The DNA of the CDR3 is TGTGCCAGCAGTTACCGGGACAGGGGGCTAAGGGCCAAAAACATTCAGTACTTC.

In this sample, this clonotype turned up a few times. The chain carries TRBV6-1 and TRBJ2-7; TRBD1 matches 10 bases. CDR3 length: 20 residues. Germline V gene data show CDR1 as MNHNS and CDR2 as SASEGT. V trimming: 1 base; J trimming: 0 bases; junction bases outside the gene matches: 15. The CDR3 reads CASSEGYRDRGLPTSYEQYF. CDR3 in DNA: TGTGCCAGCAGTGAAGGCTACAGGGACAGGGGCTTACCCACCTCCTACGAGCAGTACTTC.

V usage is TRBV19 and J usage is TRBJ2-1, with 11 bases identical to TRBD2. Germline trimming cut 3 bases from V and 7 bases from J; bases unmatched to any gene: 8. Germline CDR1 is LNHDA and CDR2 is SQIVND (reference sequence). The CDR3 extends over 16 amino acids. CDR3 protein: CASSIQTLAGGNEQFF. The CDR3 DNA follows: TGTGCCAGTAGTATCCAAACTCTAGCGGGGGGAAATGAGCAGTTCTTC.

V usage is TRBV4-1 and J usage is TRBJ2-7; D uncertain. V was shortened by 4 bases and J by 7 bases, with 20 bases between the two germline ends. The CDR3 runs 15 residues. The germline V gene has CDR1 MGHRA and CDR2 YSYEKL. DNA for the CDR3: TGCGCCAGCAGCCTAGGAGCGTCCGTGGTCTATGAGCAGTACTTC. Residues: CASSLGASVVYEQYF.

The chain recombines TRBV6-6 with TRBJ1-1, with TRBD1 matching over 8 bases. V lost 5 bases, J lost 8 bases, and 7 bases stayed unmatched. This CDR3 is 13 amino acids long. Germline CDR1 is MNHNY and CDR2 is SVGAGI (reference sequence). As DNA, the CDR3 is TGTGCCAGCAGTCACAGGGGGGGGGTGGAAGCTTTCTTT. Its protein product is CASSHRGGVEAFF.

The chain combines TRBV7-8 with TRBJ2-7; 9 positions agree with TRBD1. This CDR3 spans 16 amino acids. CDR1 is SGHVS and CDR2 is FQNEAQ in the germline V gene. V shed 2 bases and J 1 base; nucleotides not matched to a gene: 6. The CDR3 DNA reads TGTGCCAGCAGCTTATTTCGAGGGACAGGGTCCTACGAGCAGTACTTC. This encodes CASSLFRGTGSYEQYF.

The chain is built from TRBV20-1 and TRBJ2-1; maybe TRBD1 (6 bases). The CDR3 consists of 15 residues. CDR1 DFQATT and CDR2 SNEGSKA come from the germline V gene (reference sequence). V was clipped by 6 bases and J by 0 bases, with 15 bases between them. The CDR3 sequence is CSAMDSLVSYNEQFF. CDR3 DNA sequence: TGCAGTGCAATGGACAGTTTGGTCTCCTACAATGAGCAGTTCTTC.